This T cell receptor beta chain was found in a study of Graves' ophthalmopathy and Graves' hyperthyroidism. The study, taken as a whole, reports: The majority of expanded thyroid clonotypes above 0.001 frequency also occurred in blood. The model predicted progression of ophthalmopathy with a sensitivity of 70% to 71%, and its specificity was about 72%.

Transcripts of RNA were the source for amplifying TCR beta CDR3 regions. The first-round RT-PCR employed HTBI primers together with the Qiagen OneStep RT-PCR kit. A multiplex PCR was then performed as the second round. TCRdb independently ran MiXCR on the multiplex PCR reads; one entry per CDR3 protein. Counted here are more than 45,000 distinct CDR3 sequences, about 50% occurring once; the ten biggest clones make up roughly 20%. Moderate-to-severe activity, CAS ≥3, NOSPECS ≥4 and a duration under 3 months were seen in donors with ophthalmopathy. On this clonotype itself: Its specificity is not known.

The length of the CDR3 is 13 residues. Per germline, CDR1 SEHNR and CDR2 FQNEAQ (reference sequence). The V and J ends lost 0 bases and 5 bases, in that order; junction bases with no gene match: 0. This sequence originates from an adult man with Graves' ophthalmopathy. The chain combines TRBV7-9 with TRBJ1-2, with 7 bases that match TRBD1. The specimen was peripheral blood. CDR3 in amino acids: CASSLATGYGYTF. The CDR3 DNA is TGTGCCAGCAGCTTAGCGACAGGGTATGGCTACACCTTC.